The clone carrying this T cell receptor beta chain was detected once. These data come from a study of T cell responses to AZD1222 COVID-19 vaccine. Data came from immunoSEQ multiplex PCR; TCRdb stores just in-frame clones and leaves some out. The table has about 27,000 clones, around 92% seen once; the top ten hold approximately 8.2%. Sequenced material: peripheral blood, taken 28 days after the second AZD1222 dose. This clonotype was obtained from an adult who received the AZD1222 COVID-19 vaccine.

The CDR3 region is CSVLTGLNQPQHF. The CDR3 DNA reads as TGCAGCGTTTTGACAGGACTCAATCAGCCCCAGCATTTT. The chain recombines TRBV29-1 with TRBJ1-5, with D possibly matching TRBD1 (6 bases). CDR3 length equals 13 residues. CDR1 is SQVTM, CDR2 ANQGSEA, per germline. Between the trimmed V and J ends, which lost 5 bases and 3 bases, there was a span of 11 bases. The full variable domain, in which reference TRBV29-1 and TRBJ1-5 provide the parts outside the CDR3, is SAVISQKPSRDICQRGTSLTIQCQVDSQVTMMFWYRQQPGQSLTLIATANQGSEATYESGFVIDKFPISRPNLTFSTLTVSNMSPEDSSIYLCSVLTGLNQPQHFGDGTRLSIL.